This TCR beta chain was retrieved from a study of T cell responses to AZD1222 COVID-19 vaccine. Of note for this clone: Antigen: not known.

Study-level findings and limits: Nearly half of spike-specific TCRs reportedly target unmutated variant regions. There were mostly white British donors and more females than males, and clonal diversity was possibly underestimated. Repertoires were sampled only after the peak T cell response.

Assay used: immunoSEQ multiplex PCR; TCRdb lists only in-frame clones, some missing. The top ten clones hold about 4.2% of a sample with about 170,000 clones, more than 80% of them seen once. The CDR3 is 15 amino acids. V lost 3 bases to trimming and J lost 7 bases, with 14 bases between them. Germline V gene sequence: CDR1 SGHRS, CDR2 YFSETQ. This chain uses TRBV5-1 with TRBJ1-6, with D tentatively TRBD1 (5 bases). This receptor was obtained from an adult in good health. Specimen: peripheral blood, collected on day 0 of AZD1222 vaccination. DNA of the CDR3: TGCGCCAGCAGCTGGGGGACGGATCTCAATTCACCCCTCCACTTT. This sequence encodes CASSWGTDLNSPLHF.